A selection of T cell receptor beta chains follows, all from one sample in a study of T cell responses to AZD1222 COVID-19 vaccine. The assay was immunoSEQ multiplex PCR, and TCRdb's table has in-frame clones only and misses some. The sample lists approximately 140,000 clones, around 91% occurring once. Source: peripheral blood, taken on day 0 of AZD1222 vaccination. The receptors derive from an adult in good health. CDR3s include the opening cysteine and the closing phenylalanine or tryptophan. A D gene is named only where the DNA matches it firmly. Rows may omit the clone size; those that give it use once, few, many or a size class.

j_call v_call d_call clone_size cdr3_nt cdr3_aa
TRBJ2-7 TRBV11-2 . . TGTGCCAGCAGCTTAAAACCCCTCGTACTCTCCTACGAGCAGTACTTC CASSLKPLVLSYEQYF
TRBJ2-1 TRBV15 . . TGTGCCACCAGTCACGCGAGAGAGGGGGATAACAATGAGCAGTTCTTC CATSHAREGDNNEQFF
TRBJ2-1 TRBV18 TRBD2 . TGTGCCAGCTCACCAACTGTAGCGGGAGGGTCCTACAATGAGCAGTTCTTC CASSPTVAGGSYNEQFF
TRBJ1-2 TRBV11-2 . . TGTGCCAGCAGCTTAGGGACAGCTGGAGGCTATGGCTACACCTTC CASSLGTAGGYGYTF
TRBJ2-3 TRBV7-9 . once TGTGCCAGCAGCCGATCCCCCGGGACGGGGGCCAACACAGATACGCAGTATTTT CASSRSPGTGANTDTQYF
TRBJ1-5 TRBV6-6 . . TGTGCCAGCAGTTACTCGATTGGTAGCAATCAGCCCCAGCATTTT CASSYSIGSNQPQHF
TRBJ2-1 TRBV9 . . TGTGCCAGCAGCGCCGGGACTATGAGGGGGAGGGAGCAGTTCTTC CASSAGTMRGREQFF
TRBJ2-5 TRBV11-3 TRBD1 . TGTGCCAGCAGCTTAGGACAGGGTTCGAGAGAGACCCAGTACTTC CASSLGQGSRETQYF
TRBJ1-5 TRBV28 . . TGTGCCAGCAGCCCTATACAGGGAAGTCAGCCCCAGCATTTT CASSPIQGSQPQHF
TRBJ1-2 TRBV7-9 . . TGTGCCAGCAGCTTAGGCCAGGGGCGTAACTATGGCTACACCTTC CASSLGQGRNYGYTF
TRBJ2-7 TRBV3-1/TRBV3-2 TRBD2 . TGTGCCAGCAGCTTAGTTGAGGCTCCGGGAGGCTACGAGCAGTACTTC CASSLVEAPGGYEQYF
TRBJ2-5 TRBV4-3 . . TGCGCCAGCAGCCAAGATAACTCAGAGACCCAGTACTTC CASSQDNSETQYF
TRBJ2-7 TRBV6-5 TRBD1 . TGTGCCAGCAGCGGGACAGGGGGCAACGAGCAGTACTTC CASSGTGGNEQYF
TRBJ2-7 TRBV2 . . TGTGCCAGCGGGCGAGCGTCGGGGGAGCAGTACTTC CASGRASGEQYF